This T cell receptor (beta chain) was identified in a study of CD8 T cells in ankylosing spondylitis (dated by TCRdb to 2015 to 2018). A note on the overall study: T cell receptor beta repertoires were profiled in healthy donors and ankylosing spondylitis patients so that disease-linked TCR variants could be found. In total, the full study cohort was made up of some 110 healthy donors and more than 20 ankylosing spondylitis patients. Samples of peripheral blood were taken, and for ankylosing spondylitis patients, synovial fluid was collected as well.

There are a few counts of this clonotype. Its antigen has not been determined. Base quality data are lacking; no much larger clone is found one base away. Data came from an Illumina HiSeq 2500. TCR beta libraries were prepared by quantitative 5'-RACE with molecular barcodes. For the original study's pipeline: Disease-linked TCR variants were identified with a new computational method built on a probabilistic model of VDJ rearrangement. TCRdb reprocessing: public reads trimmed at Q25 with fastp, clones called with MiXCR, in-frame beta chains kept. Entries are consolidated by CDR3 protein sequence, retaining the most common genes and DNA. V and J calls and clone size were set by TCRdb, not the authors. This sample lists around 540,000 distinct CDR3 sequences; approximately 11% were detected once. The ten largest make up under 7.5% of the sample. Overall results and qualifications from the work: Significant enrichment of the disease-linked clones was reported in matched synovial fluid samples from ankylosing spondylitis patients. A CD8+ phenotype was shown by the disease-linked clones, which were found at relatively low frequencies in peripheral blood. Some TCR beta motif variants had previously been reported in synovial fluid and blood of reactive arthritis patients, which suggested common disease-initiation mechanisms. Blood from ankylosing spondylitis patients appeared to be characterized by a TCR beta motif composed of roughly eight highly homologous amino acid variants.

V is pared back by 6 bases and J by 2 bases, with 13 bases lying between the germline termini. The germline V gene specifies SGHVS as CDR1 and FQNEAQ as CDR2. The CDR3 covers 14 residues, taking in both the cysteine and the phenylalanine. Kept here is only the CDR3 DNA, which spans 42 bases and is read in frame from base 1. Sequencing input: blood, either unsorted or a sorted T cell fraction (not recorded which). This TCR was sampled from a male donor with ankylosing spondylitis. This receptor chain uses TRBV7-8 and TRBJ2-5; a tentative D match to TRBD2 spans 6 bases. The CDR3 corresponds to CASRRDLPQETQYF. The nucleotides are TGTGCCAGCAGGCGGGACTTGCCGCAAGAGACCCAGTACTTC.